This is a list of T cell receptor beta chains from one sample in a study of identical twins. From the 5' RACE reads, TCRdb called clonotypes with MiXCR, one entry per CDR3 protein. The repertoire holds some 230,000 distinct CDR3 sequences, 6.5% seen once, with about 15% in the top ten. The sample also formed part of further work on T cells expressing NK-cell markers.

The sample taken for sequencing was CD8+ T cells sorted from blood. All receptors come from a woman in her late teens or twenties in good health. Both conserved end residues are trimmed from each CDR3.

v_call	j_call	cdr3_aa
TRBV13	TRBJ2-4	ASSSDRGPKNIQY
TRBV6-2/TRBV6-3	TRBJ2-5	ASSYSPLAGDRSAGETQY
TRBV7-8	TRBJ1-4	ASSLGGGREKLF
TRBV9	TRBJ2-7	ASSKSPTSLYYEQY
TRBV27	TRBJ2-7	ASSFFRGYEQY
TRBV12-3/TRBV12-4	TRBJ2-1	ASNLGTGREF
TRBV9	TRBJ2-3	ASSPSGTSTDTQY
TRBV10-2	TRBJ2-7	ASSEQWDRGRYEQY
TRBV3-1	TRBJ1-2	ASSQERQGGDGYT
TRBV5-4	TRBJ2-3	ASSVWGGHTQY